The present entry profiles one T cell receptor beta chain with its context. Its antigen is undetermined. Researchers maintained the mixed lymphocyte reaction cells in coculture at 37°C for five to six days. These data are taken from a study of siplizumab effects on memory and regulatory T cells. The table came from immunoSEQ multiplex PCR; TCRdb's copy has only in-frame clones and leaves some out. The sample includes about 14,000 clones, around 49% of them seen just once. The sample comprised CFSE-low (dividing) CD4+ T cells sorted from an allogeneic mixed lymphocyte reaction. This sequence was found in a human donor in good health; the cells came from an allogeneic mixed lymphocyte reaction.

CDR3 residues: CASSFQGEGYNEQYF. In DNA, the CDR3 is TGCGCCAGCAGTTTTCAGGGAGAGGGCTACAACGAGCAGTACTTC. The chain uses TRBV5-1 and TRBJ2-7; D might be TRBD1 or TRBD2, each matching 5 bases. Trimming cost V 5 bases and J 5 bases, with 20 bases left between them. Germline-derived CDR1 and CDR2 are SGHRS and YFSETQ. This CDR3 contains 15 residues. The entire variable domain, with the rest obtained from reference TRBV5-1 and TRBJ2-7, is as follows: KAGVTQTPRYLIKTRGQQVTLSCSPISGHRSVSWYQQTPGQGLQFLFEYFSETQRNKGNFPGRFSGRQFSNSRSEMNVSTLELGDSALYLCASSFQGEGYNEQYFGPGTRLTVT.